This T cell receptor beta chain was documented in a study of long-term antiretroviral therapy in people with HIV. This was the immunoSEQ v3.0 assay at survey level. Using immunoSEQ multiplex PCR, the repertoire was profiled, and TCRdb retains in-frame clones only, with some absent. This table has 14,000 or so clones, around 90% appearing once. Findings and caveats of the study: Those clones which expanded before ART made up the dominant part of the repertoire at all time points.

The germline gives CDR1 SGHTA, CDR2 FQGTGA. This CDR3 has 15 amino acids. The V gene end was trimmed by 5 bases and the J gene end by 1 base; junction bases not matched to a gene: 2. To note about this clone: As yet, its antigen is unknown.

Held in samples before DNA extraction were about 0.85-11 million cryopreserved PBMC. The clonotype comes from a middle-aged man with HIV. The V and J genes are TRBV7-3 and TRBJ2-2, with 9 positions matching TRBD1. The sample consisted of unsorted PBMCs, taken 6.2 years after starting antiretroviral therapy. CDR3 DNA: TGTGCCAGCAGCCCGGGACAGGGGAACACCGGGGAGCTGTTTTTT. It codes for CASSPGQGNTGELFF.